This T cell receptor (beta chain) appears in the sequencing data of a study of response to subunit inactivated influenza vaccine. Study results and limitations: Only a handful of new T cells, the authors suggested, are recruited with each seasonal influenza vaccination.

TCRdb used MiXCR to reprocess the RT-PCR reads, holding one entry per CDR3 protein. The sample carries about 520,000 distinct CDR3 sequences, around 7.7% recorded once. The CDR3 length is 14 residues. Germline V CDR1 and CDR2: SGHRS, YFSETQ. V lost 4 bases and J 3 bases, leaving 14 bases between the germline ends. This clonotype occurred a few times. Its antigen remains unknown. Sequenced material: PBMCs from blood, taken approximately 25 months after vaccination. The receptor's source is a man aged 50 to 69 who received an inactivated influenza vaccine. The chain has TRBV5-1 and TRBJ2-7; tentative D call: TRBD2 (6 bases). The CDR3, as DNA: TGCGCCAGCAGCGTCACCGGGAGTCGCTACGAGCAGTACTTC. Translating it yields CASSVTGSRYEQYF.